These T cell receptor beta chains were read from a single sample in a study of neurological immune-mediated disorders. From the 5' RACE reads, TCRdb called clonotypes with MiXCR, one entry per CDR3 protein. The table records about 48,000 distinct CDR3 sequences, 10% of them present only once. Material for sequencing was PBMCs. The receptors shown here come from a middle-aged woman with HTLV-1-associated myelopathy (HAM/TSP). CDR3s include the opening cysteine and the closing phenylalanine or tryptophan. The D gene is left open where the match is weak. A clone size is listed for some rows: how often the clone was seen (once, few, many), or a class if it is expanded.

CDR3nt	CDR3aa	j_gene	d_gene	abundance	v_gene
TGTGCCAGCAGCGCCACCGGGACGCCGGGAGAAGAGACCCAGTACTTC	CASSATGTPGEETQYF	TRBJ2-5	NA	many	TRBV7-2
TGCAGTGCTAGAGACGACCGCACAGGCACTGAAGCTTTCTTT	CSARDDRTGTEAFF	TRBJ1-1	NA	many	TRBV20-1
TGTGCCAGCAGTGACGACACCTACGAGCAGTACTTC	CASSDDTYEQYF	TRBJ2-7	NA	many	TRBV2
TGTGCCATCAGTTTACTGGGTAGCACAGATACGCAGTATTTT	CAISLLGSTDTQYF	TRBJ2-3	NA	many	TRBV10-3
TGCGCCAGCAGCTTGATATCATCTAGCGGGGGGGCCGGAGATACGCAGTATTTT	CASSLISSSGGAGDTQYF	TRBJ2-3	TRBD2	many	TRBV5-1
TGTGCCAGCAGTTACATCGACCCGGGACAGGGCTACGAGCAGTACTTC	CASSYIDPGQGYEQYF	TRBJ2-7	TRBD1	many	TRBV6-5
TGCGCCAGCAGCACAGGACAGGCCGTCTACGAGCAGTACTTC	CASSTGQAVYEQYF	TRBJ2-7	TRBD1	many	TRBV5-1
TGTGCCAGCAGCCCTGTCGGGGGGGCAGCCAAAAACATTCAGTACTTC	CASSPVGGAAKNIQYF	TRBJ2-4	TRBD2	many	TRBV28
TGTGCCAGCAGCCCTGCTTTGGCAGGCAGCCCTCTTTTC	CASSPALAGSPLF	TRBJ2-1	NA	many	TRBV5-5
TGCGCCAGCAGTGCTCAGAGGGGCCCGAACACCGGGGAGCTGTTTTTT	CASSAQRGPNTGELFF	TRBJ2-2	NA	many	TRBV10-1
TGTGCCAGCGGTCTGAGGGTGGGCGAGCAGTACTTC	CASGLRVGEQYF	TRBJ2-7	NA	many	TRBV6-5
TGCGCCACCAGCAGGCAGGGAGGAGAGACCCAGTACTTC	CATSRQGGETQYF	TRBJ2-5	NA	many	TRBV4-3
TGTGCCAGCAGTCCCGGGACTTCTGGCTACACCTTC	CASSPGTSGYTF	TRBJ1-2	NA	many	TRBV6-6
TGTGCCAGCAGCGCAGAGAGGACAGGCCAGGGCTACACCTTC	CASSAERTGQGYTF	TRBJ1-2	TRBD1	many	TRBV7-2
TGCAGTGTGGCTCGGTTCACCCCGACCTACGAGCAGTACTTC	CSVARFTPTYEQYF	TRBJ2-7	NA	many	TRBV20-1
TGTGCCAGCAGCAAAGCCGATGGCGGTTATGCCAAAAACATTCAGTACTTC	CASSKADGGYAKNIQYF	TRBJ2-4	NA	many	TRBV21-1
TGTGCCAGCACCTCAGGGGGATCAGGACAGCCCCAGCATTTT	CASTSGGSGQPQHF	TRBJ1-5	TRBD1	many	TRBV6-6
TGCGCCAGCAGCCCGTTCCCGACAGGGAGTGAAGCTTTCTTT	CASSPFPTGSEAFF	TRBJ1-1	TRBD1	many	TRBV5-1
TGCGCCAGCAGCCAAGATCCGAGACAGGGGTTCACTGAAGCTTTCTTT	CASSQDPRQGFTEAFF	TRBJ1-1	TRBD1	many	TRBV4-3
TGTGCCAGCAGTTCCGCGGGGTTCACAGATACGCAGTATTTT	CASSSAGFTDTQYF	TRBJ2-3	NA	many	TRBV12-3/TRBV12-4
TGTGCCAGCAGTGGCCCCACCGGGGCCTTAAACACCGGGGAGCTGTTTTTT	CASSGPTGALNTGELFF	TRBJ2-2	NA	many	TRBV2
TGTGCCAGCAGTGAACCCGGGAATAATTCACCCCTCCACTTT	CASSEPGNNSPLHF	TRBJ1-6	NA	many	TRBV6-1
TGTGCCAGCAGTCCTGACAGAACTGGGGCCAACGTCCTGACTTTC	CASSPDRTGANVLTF	TRBJ2-6	NA	many	TRBV2
TGTGCCAGCAGTCACGGACAGGGGCCCCTCTTCTTC	CASSHGQGPLFF	TRBJ2-1	TRBD1	many	TRBV6-2/TRBV6-3
TGTGCCAGCAGATTTGCGGCGGCGTACACTGAAGCTTTCTTT	CASRFAAAYTEAFF	TRBJ1-1	NA	NA	TRBV7-2
TGTGCCAGCTCAGCAAACGGGACGAGGGTGCGCAATCAGCCCCAGCATTTT	CASSANGTRVRNQPQHF	TRBJ1-5	NA	many	TRBV18
TGTGCCAGCAGTCCCTCCCGGGGGGCGGATACGCAGTATTTT	CASSPSRGADTQYF	TRBJ2-3	NA	NA	TRBV27
TGCAGCCAGATTCGTGGAGAGACCCAGTACTTC	CSQIRGETQYF	TRBJ2-5	NA	many	TRBV29-1
TGCAGTGCTTGGGGGCGGGGAACTAGCGGGGCTAATGAGCAGTTCTTC	CSAWGRGTSGANEQFF	TRBJ2-1	TRBD2	NA	TRBV20-1
TGTGCCATCAGTGAGACTAGCGGAATCCCTAGCACAGATACGCAGTATTTT	CAISETSGIPSTDTQYF	TRBJ2-3	TRBD2	many	TRBV10-3
TGTGCCAGCAGTACCGGGACTGCCTCCTACGAGCAGTACTTC	CASSTGTASYEQYF	TRBJ2-7	NA	many	TRBV12-3/TRBV12-4
TGTGCCAGCAGACCGGGGGGCGCGAGCTCCTACGAGCAGTACTTC	CASRPGGASSYEQYF	TRBJ2-7	NA	NA	TRBV12-3/TRBV12-4
TGTGCCAGCAGGCCCGGACAGGGGTATGGCTACACCTTC	CASRPGQGYGYTF	TRBJ1-2	TRBD1	many	TRBV5-6
TGTGCCAGCAGCCTCGGGACTAGCGGGGCCTTTTCCTACGAGCAGTACTTC	CASSLGTSGAFSYEQYF	TRBJ2-7	TRBD2	NA	TRBV7-2
TGTGCCAGCATCCGTAGGAACACTGAAGCTTTCTTT	CASIRRNTEAFF	TRBJ1-1	NA	NA	TRBV2
TGTGCCAGCAGTTTAAGGAGGGAATCCGCTGAAGCTTTCTTT	CASSLRRESAEAFF	TRBJ1-1	NA	many	TRBV12-3/TRBV12-4
TGTGCCAGCAGCGGGACGCTCACCGGGGAGCTGTTTTTT	CASSGTLTGELFF	TRBJ2-2	NA	many	TRBV9
TGCGCCAGCATTTGGGGTGATCAGCCCCAGCATTTT	CASIWGDQPQHF	TRBJ1-5	NA	many	TRBV5-1
TGTGCCAGCAGCTTATCCTCACAGGGAGGGACGAAAGGCTACACCTTC	CASSLSSQGGTKGYTF	TRBJ1-2	NA	many	TRBV7-9
TGCAGTGCTAGGCACCACTACGAGCAGTACTTC	CSARHHYEQYF	TRBJ2-7	NA	many	TRBV20-1
TGCGCCAGCAGCCAACAACGTGCGGGACCAGAGATGGGTGAGCAGTTCTTC	CASSQQRAGPEMGEQFF	TRBJ2-1	NA	many	TRBV4-1
TGTGCCAGCAGCTTAGGGGAGGGGACAGATACGCAGTTCTTC	CASSLGEGTDTQFF	TRBJ2-1	NA	NA	TRBV7-6
TGCGCCAGCAGCTTGCAGGGGGTAAACACCGGGGAGCTGTTTTTT	CASSLQGVNTGELFF	TRBJ2-2	TRBD1	many	TRBV5-1
TGTGCCAGCAGTTTGAACAGGAGACTTTACAATGAGCAGTTCTTC	CASSLNRRLYNEQFF	TRBJ2-1	NA	many	TRBV12-3/TRBV12-4
TGTGCCAGCAGTTTAGGTTTGTCCAGGGGCGAGCAGTACTTC	CASSLGLSRGEQYF	TRBJ2-7	NA	many	TRBV12-3/TRBV12-4
TGTGCCAGCAGCAGCGGGGGTCGGTCCTACAATGAGCAGTTCTTC	CASSSGGRSYNEQFF	TRBJ2-1	TRBD2	many	TRBV12-3/TRBV12-4
TGTGCCAGCAGTTACTCGAGGAACACTGAAGCTTTCTTT	CASSYSRNTEAFF	TRBJ1-1	NA	many	TRBV6-2/TRBV6-3
TGTGCCAGCAGCTTAGATGGGTCTGGAAACACCATATATTTT	CASSLDGSGNTIYF	TRBJ1-3	NA	many	TRBV7-3
TGTGCCAGCAGTCTACTAGCGGGGGGCTACAATGAGCAGTTCTTC	CASSLLAGGYNEQFF	TRBJ2-1	TRBD2	NA	TRBV6-2/TRBV6-3
TGTGCCAGCAGCTTGGTAGGCAGGGGGCGCGGAAACACCATATATTTT	CASSLVGRGRGNTIYF	TRBJ1-3	TRBD1	NA	TRBV5-6
TGCGCCAGCAGCCTCTTGGGGACAGGGGGCTCAACCTACGAGCAGTACTTC	CASSLLGTGGSTYEQYF	TRBJ2-7	TRBD1	many	TRBV4-3
TGTGCCAGCAGCTCCGGGACTAGCGCCCTCGGGGAGACCCAGTACTTC	CASSSGTSALGETQYF	TRBJ2-5	TRBD2	many	TRBV7-2
TGCAGTGCTATTTCGGCTAGCGGTTACTACAATGAGCAGTTCTTC	CSAISASGYYNEQFF	TRBJ2-1	TRBD2	many	TRBV20-1